This T cell receptor (beta chain) was identified in a study of immune evolution from preneoplasia to lung adenocarcinoma. Profiling relied on immunoSEQ multiplex PCR, and the TCRdb table lists in-frame clones only, not all of them. Here the sample spans under 3,500 clones, approximately 81% being singletons. The sample was FFPE adjacent normal lung tissue. This receptor was identified in a person in their sixties or seventies with lung adenocarcinoma.

The chain's CDR3 is CASTSGNSYEQYF. The CDR3 bases are TGCGCCAGCACTTCCGGGAACTCCTACGAGCAGTACTTC. V and J are TRBV4-1 and TRBJ2-7, with D possibly TRBD2 on 5 matching bases. Germline CDR1 MGHRA, CDR2 YSYEKL. V lost 7 bases and J 0 bases, leaving 10 bases between the germline ends. CDR3 size: 13 residues.